The 30 T cell receptor beta chains listed next were all sequenced from one sample in a study of blood T cell repertoires in COVID-19. Repertoires were generated with immunoSEQ multiplex PCR, while TCRdb's copy carries only in-frame clones and drops some. Among about 210,000 clones, around 83% were seen once, and the ten largest hold approximately 5%. The sequencing input was peripheral blood. The origin of the receptors is a woman in her 70s with COVID-19, enrolled during active disease.

This chain uses TRBV29-1 with TRBJ1-1; D is ambiguous. This CDR3 is 13 amino acids long. V was trimmed by 7 bases and J by 0 bases, leaving 12 bases between them. CDR1 and CDR2 from the germline V gene are SQVTM and ANQGSEA. CDR3 sequence: CSAVRILNTEAFF. DNA for the CDR3: TGCAGCGCCGTCAGGATATTGAACACTGAAGCTTTCTTT.

The chain combines TRBV11-3 with TRBJ2-1; D possibly corresponds to TRBD1 (5 bases). From germline, CDR1 is SGHNT and CDR2 YENEEA. This CDR3 is 17 amino acids long. V was pared by 6 bases and J by 9 bases, with 27 bases between. The CDR3 DNA sequence: TGTGCCAGCAGTAATACCCTATATCAAAACACGGACATTGAGCAGTTCTTC. This translates into CASSNTLYQNTDIEQFF.

V gene TRBV5-1 combines with J gene TRBJ2-7; 8 positions agree with TRBD2. Germline values: CDR1 SGHRS, CDR2 YFSETQ. CDR3 length: 13 residues. V was clipped by 1 base and J by 3 bases; unmatched bases: 0. The CDR3 sequence: CASSLTSGYEQYF. Here the CDR3 DNA reads TGCGCCAGCAGCTTGACTAGCGGCTACGAGCAGTACTTC.

V is TRBV29-1 and J is TRBJ1-1; the D is unclear. The germline V gene encodes CDR1 SQVTM and CDR2 ANQGSEA. CDR3 size: 13 residues. Trimming removed 3 bases at V and 0 bases at J, with 8 bases between. CDR3 region: CSVELRLNTEAFF. In DNA, the CDR3 is TGCAGCGTTGAGCTACGGTTGAACACTGAAGCTTTCTTT.

This clone has more than one count but fewer than ten. The V call is TRBV3-1 (or the pseudogene TRBV3-2), the J call TRBJ1-3; 9 bases fit TRBD1. This CDR3 comprises 17 residues. Trimming at V came to 6 bases and at J to 1 base, leaving 10 bases not matched to a gene. The germline gives CDR1 LGHDT, CDR2 YNNKEL (reference sequence). CDR3 sequence (DNA): TGTGCCAGCAGGCCAACTATCGGGACAGGGTCTGGAAACACCATATATTTT. Protein sequence: CASRPTIGTGSGNTIYF.

This clone has only one observation. J is TRBJ1-1 and V is TRBV24-1; D remains unclear. The V gene lost 1 base and the J gene lost 1 base, with 9 bases spanning the gap. There are 15 residues in the CDR3. Germline V CDR1 and CDR2: KGHDR, SFDVKD. CDR3 sequence (DNA): TGTGCCACCAGTGATTTACCGGGAACGAACACTGAAGCTTTCTTT. Amino acids: CATSDLPGTNTEAFF.

Note on this clone: Other DNA sequences of this sample code for an identical CDR3. V and J are TRBV20-1 and TRBJ1-1; D perhaps matches TRBD1 (5 bases). The CDR3 covers 11 residues. Per germline, CDR1 DFQATT and CDR2 SNEGSKA (reference sequence). The ends were cut back, 3 bases at V and 7 bases at J, with 9 bases in the middle. CDR3 coding DNA: TGCAGTGCTAGTTTGGGGCGTGAAGCTTTCTTT. Its translation: CSASLGREAFF.

This clone was seen a few times. The rearrangement links TRBV27 to TRBJ2-7; 8 bases line up with TRBD1. CDR1 is MNHEY and CDR2 is SMNVEV in the germline V gene (reference sequence). The CDR3 runs 14 residues. V lost 6 bases and J lost 2; bases outside the gene matches: 6. CDR3 bases: TGTGCCAGCAGGACCGGGACAGGTACCTACGAGCAGTACTTC. It codes for CASRTGTGTYEQYF.

The chain joins TRBV7-2 to TRBJ1-1; D is perhaps TRBD1 (6 bases). Per the germline V gene, CDR1 is SGHTA and CDR2 is FQGNSA. The CDR3 is 13 residues long. V was trimmed by 4 bases and J by 11 bases, leaving 17 bases between them. CDR3 DNA sequence: TGTGCCAGCAGCTCCACAGGGACCCTTGATGCTTTCTTT. Residues: CASSSTGTLDAFF.

The gene calls are TRBV6-5 and TRBJ2-3, with TRBD2 matching 9 bases. Germline V gene lookup returns CDR1 MNHEY and CDR2 SVGAGI. The CDR3 contains 15 residues. V shed 0 bases, J shed 6 bases, and the junction held 4 bases outside the gene matches. DNA of the CDR3: TGTGCCAGCAGTTACTCGCGGGAGGGCCCGGATACGCAGTATTTT. Protein product: CASSYSREGPDTQYF.

This chain uses TRBV19 with TRBJ1-5; 7 nucleotides match TRBD1. Germline V gene data show CDR1 as LNHDA and CDR2 as SQIVND (reference sequence). The V and J ends lost 5 bases and 2 bases, in that order; junction bases with no gene match: 18. This CDR3 is 19 amino acids long. The chain's CDR3 is CASSGYRGSLRAGNQPQHF. In DNA, the CDR3 is TGTGCCAGTAGTGGGTACAGGGGAAGTTTAAGAGCGGGCAATCAGCCCCAGCATTTT.

This chain links TRBV10-3 with TRBJ2-1, with TRBD2 matching 10 bases. V shed 5 bases and J 3 bases; nucleotides not matched to a gene: 7. The germline V gene has CDR1 ENHRY and CDR2 SYGVKD. The CDR3 has 16 amino acids. CDR3 DNA: TGTGCCATCAGTCCAAGGGTAGCGGGAGGCTACAATGAGCAGTTCTTC. This sequence encodes CAISPRVAGGYNEQFF.

V and J are TRBV20-1 and TRBJ2-7, with a tentative D call TRBD1 (5 bases). Trimming took 6 bases from V and 5 from J, leaving 11 bases between them. CDR3 size: 11 residues. Germline assignment: CDR1 DFQATT and CDR2 SNEGSKA (reference sequence). CDR3 bases: TGCAGTGCAGCCAGGGTCGACGAGCAGTACTTC. Encoded protein: CSAARVDEQYF.

The chain couples TRBV28 to TRBJ1-1, with a weak D call TRBD1 (5 bases). Deletions cut 6 bases from V and 0 bases from J, with 14 bases between. The CDR3 has 15 amino acids. CDR1 and CDR2 from the germline V gene are MDHEN and SYDVKM. CDR3 DNA sequence: TGTGCCAGCAGCTTCCCTAGGGGTTTGAACACTGAAGCTTTCTTT. Protein product: CASSFPRGLNTEAFF.

This chain uses TRBV19 with TRBJ2-7; 10 nucleotides agree with TRBD1. J was trimmed by 6 bases and V by 4 bases; bases with no gene match: 6. This CDR3 spans 14 amino acids. Germline CDR1 LNHDA, CDR2 SQIVND (reference sequence). In DNA, the CDR3 is TGTGCCAGTAGTAGGGACAGGGGTAGTAGCGAGCAGTACTTC. Its translation is CASSRDRGSSEQYF.

The chain has TRBV15 and TRBJ2-2; 9 bases agree with TRBD2. This CDR3 has 17 residues. The germline gives CDR1 LNHNV, CDR2 YYDKDF (reference sequence). J was trimmed by 0 bases and V by 2 bases; bases with no gene match: 4. CDR3 nucleotide sequence: TGTGCCACCAGCAGAACAATAGCGGGGGCGAACACCGGGGAGCTGTTTTTT. Residues: CATSRTIAGANTGELFF.

This rearrangement joins TRBV2 to TRBJ1-1, with 10 nucleotides matching TRBD1. Looked up from germline, CDR1 is SNHLY and CDR2 is FYNNEI. The trim removed 4 bases at V and 10 bases at J, leaving 9 bases unmatched. The CDR3 runs 14 residues. The CDR3: CASSAGQGNVGAFF. For the CDR3, the DNA is TGTGCCAGCAGTGCGGGACAGGGGAATGTGGGAGCTTTCTTT. Combining the CDR3 with reference TRBV2 and TRBJ1-1 gives the whole variable domain EPEVTQTPSHQVTQMGQEVILRCVPISNHLYFYWYRQILGQKVEFLVSFYNNEISEKSEIFDDQFSVERPDGSNFTLKIRSTKLEDSAMYFCASSAGQGNVGAFFGQGTRLTVV.

The chain is built from TRBV7-9 and TRBJ2-3, with D unclear. There are 13 residues in the CDR3. Trimming took off 4 bases at V and 1 base at J, with 6 bases between the two ends. In germline, CDR1 is SEHNR, CDR2 FQNEAQ (reference sequence). The CDR3 here is CASSSTGTDTQYF. As DNA, the CDR3 is TGTGCCAGCAGCTCGACTGGCACAGATACGCAGTATTTT.

The chain has TRBV10-3 and TRBJ2-1; TRBD2 matches at 14 bases. Per the germline V gene, CDR1 is ENHRY and CDR2 is SYGVKD. The CDR3 sequence is 15 residues long. Trimming at V came to 4 bases and at J to 10 bases, leaving 6 bases not matched to a gene. CDR3 in amino acids: CAISAGTSGRGEQFF. In DNA form, the CDR3 reads TGTGCCATCAGTGCAGGGACTAGCGGGAGAGGGGAGCAGTTCTTC.

The rearrangement links TRBV20-1 to TRBJ2-2, with D unclear. The CDR3 is 11 residues long. The germline V gene has CDR1 DFQATT and CDR2 SNEGSKA (reference sequence). Trimming stripped 0 bases from V and 8 bases from J, with 4 bases between. CDR3 amino acids: CSARDLGELFF. The CDR3 bases are TGCAGTGCTAGAGATTTAGGGGAGCTGTTTTTT.

The chain has TRBV9 and TRBJ1-2; a weak D match, TRBD1 (6 bases). V gave up 4 bases and J gave up 2 bases, with 9 bases separating them. This CDR3 spans 13 amino acids. The germline V gene encodes CDR1 SGDLS and CDR2 YYNGEE. CDR3 amino acids: CASSKTGNYGYTF. CDR3 coding DNA: TGTGCCAGCAGCAAAACAGGGAACTATGGCTACACCTTC. The whole variable domain, filled in from reference TRBV9 and TRBJ1-2, reads DSGVTQTPKHLITATGQRVTLRCSPRSGDLSVYWYQQSLDQGLQFLIQYYNGEERAKGNILERFSAQQFPDLHSELNLSSLELGDSALYFCASSKTGNYGYTFGSGTRLTVV.

This chain uses TRBV25-1 with TRBJ1-3; no reliable D call. Between the trimmed V and J ends, which lost 5 bases and 7 bases, there was a span of 9 bases. CDR1 MGHDK and CDR2 SYGVNS come from the germline V gene. The CDR3 consists of 12 residues. The CDR3 coding sequence is TGTGCCAGCAGTCTACCCGGGAACACCATATATTTT. Translation gives CASSLPGNTIYF.

This clone appeared once. The rearrangement joins TRBV6-2 or TRBV6-3 to TRBJ1-1, with D possibly TRBD1 on 5 matching bases. Germline V gives CDR1 MNHEY, CDR2 SVGEGT. Trimming removed 0 bases at V and 3 bases at J, with 8 bases between. The CDR3 has 14 amino acids. The CDR3 spells CASSYSARDTEAFF. CDR3 bases: TGTGCCAGCAGTTACTCGGCCAGGGACACTGAAGCTTTCTTT.

The chain employs TRBV18 and TRBJ2-1; 8 bases align to TRBD1. Germline CDR1 is KGHSH and CDR2 is LQKENI. The CDR3 has 15 residues. The trim removed 3 bases at V and 7 bases at J, leaving 8 bases unmatched. The CDR3 DNA follows: TGTGCCAGCTCACCGGGACAGGCCCTTCAAAATGAGCAGTTCTTC. Translation: CASSPGQALQNEQFF.

The chain links TRBV4-1 to TRBJ1-4; a weak D match, TRBD1 (5 bases). V shed 2 bases and J shed 3 bases, with 13 bases lying between them. The CDR3 extends over 16 amino acids. Germline CDR1 MGHRA, CDR2 YSYEKL. CDR3 nucleotides: TGCGCCAGCAGCCAAAGGCCGGGGGAGCCTAATGAAAAACTGTTTTTT. This sequence encodes CASSQRPGEPNEKLFF.

The chain employs TRBV6-6 and TRBJ1-2; TRBD1 is a possible D gene (5 bases). Germline V gene lookup returns CDR1 MNHNY and CDR2 SVGAGI (reference sequence). The CDR3 is made up of 16 amino acids. V gave up 4 bases and J gave up 2 bases, with 17 bases separating them. For the CDR3, the DNA is TGTGCCAGCAGTTCCGACGGGGGAGGGCAAAACTATGGCTACACCTTC. Translation: CASSSDGGGQNYGYTF.

This clone appeared once. The chain joins TRBV5-1 to TRBJ2-7, with 9 bases aligning to TRBD1. The CDR3 sequence is 14 residues long. The J segment lost 4 bases and the V segment lost 6 bases, leaving 8 bases of the junction unmatched. Germline V CDR1 and CDR2: SGHRS, YFSETQ. CDR3 nucleotide sequence: TGCGCCAGCAACACCGGGACAGGGTCATACGAGCAGTACTTC. Encoded protein: CASNTGTGSYEQYF. Supplemented by reference TRBV5-1 and TRBJ2-7, the full variable domain reads KAGVTQTPRYLIKTRGQQVTLSCSPISGHRSVSWYQQTPGQGLQFLFEYFSETQRNKGNFPGRFSGRQFSNSRSEMNVSTLELGDSALYLCASNTGTGSYEQYFGPGTRLTVT.

The V and J genes are TRBV18 and TRBJ1-6; no reliable D call. Trimming left V 3 bases short and J 6 bases short, with 9 bases between. Germline values: CDR1 KGHSH, CDR2 LQKENI. CDR3 length: 14 amino acids. Here the CDR3 DNA reads TGTGCCAGCTCACCGGGGAGCGCTAATTCACCCCTCCACTTT. Translating it yields CASSPGSANSPLHF.

The chain links TRBV2 to TRBJ1-4; 9 nucleotides line up with TRBD1. The V gene end was trimmed by 6 bases and the J gene end by 7 bases; junction bases not matched to a gene: 6. Germline values: CDR1 SNHLY, CDR2 FYNNEI. This CDR3 has 14 amino acids. CDR3 amino acids: CASRKATGGEKLFF. The CDR3 bases are TGTGCCAGCAGAAAGGCGACAGGGGGTGAAAAACTGTTTTTT.

This clone was seen once. V usage is TRBV9 and J usage is TRBJ1-2, with D possibly matching TRBD1 (5 bases). The CDR3 length is 13 residues. The germline gives CDR1 SGDLS, CDR2 YYNGEE. The germline V and J ends were trimmed by 3 bases and 3 bases, with 9 bases remaining between them. The DNA of the CDR3 is TGTGCCAGCAGCGCCGACAGATACTATGGCTACACCTTC. Translated: CASSADRYYGYTF. Full variable domain (outside the CDR3, taken from reference TRBV9 and TRBJ1-2): DSGVTQTPKHLITATGQRVTLRCSPRSGDLSVYWYQQSLDQGLQFLIQYYNGEERAKGNILERFSAQQFPDLHSELNLSSLELGDSALYFCASSADRYYGYTFGSGTRLTVV.